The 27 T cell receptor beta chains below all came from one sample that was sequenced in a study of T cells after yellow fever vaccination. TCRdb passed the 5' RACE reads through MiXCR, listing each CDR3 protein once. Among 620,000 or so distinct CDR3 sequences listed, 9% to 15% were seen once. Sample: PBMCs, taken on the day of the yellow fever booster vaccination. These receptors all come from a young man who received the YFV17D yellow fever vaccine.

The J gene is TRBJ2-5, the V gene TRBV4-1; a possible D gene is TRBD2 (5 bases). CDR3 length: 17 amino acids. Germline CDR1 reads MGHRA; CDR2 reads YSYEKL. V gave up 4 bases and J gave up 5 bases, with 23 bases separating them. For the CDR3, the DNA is TGCGCCAGCAGCCCAGGCAGTGTAGCGCGCGTCGGGGAGACCCAGTACTTC. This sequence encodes CASSPGSVARVGETQYF.

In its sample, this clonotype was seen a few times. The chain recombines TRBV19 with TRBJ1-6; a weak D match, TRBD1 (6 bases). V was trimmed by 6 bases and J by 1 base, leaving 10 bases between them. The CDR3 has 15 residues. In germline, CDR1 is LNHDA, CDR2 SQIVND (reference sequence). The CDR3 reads CASSADRSYNSPLHF. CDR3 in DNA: TGTGCCAGTAGCGCGGACAGATCCTATAATTCACCCCTCCACTTT.

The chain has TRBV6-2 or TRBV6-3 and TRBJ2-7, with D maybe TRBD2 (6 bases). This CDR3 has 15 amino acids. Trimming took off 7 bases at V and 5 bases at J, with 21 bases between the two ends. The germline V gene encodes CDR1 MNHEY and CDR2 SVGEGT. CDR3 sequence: CASTLRRAGVHEQYF. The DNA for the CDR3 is TGTGCCAGCACTCTTAGGAGGGCCGGGGTTCACGAGCAGTACTTC.

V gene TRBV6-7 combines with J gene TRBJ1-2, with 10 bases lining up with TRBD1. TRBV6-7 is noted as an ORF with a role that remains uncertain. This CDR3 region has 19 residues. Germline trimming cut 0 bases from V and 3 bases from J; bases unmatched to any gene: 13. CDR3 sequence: CASSYSLGDRGRPHYGYTF. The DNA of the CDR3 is TGTGCCAGCAGTTACTCCTTGGGGGACAGGGGCCGTCCACACTATGGCTACACCTTC.

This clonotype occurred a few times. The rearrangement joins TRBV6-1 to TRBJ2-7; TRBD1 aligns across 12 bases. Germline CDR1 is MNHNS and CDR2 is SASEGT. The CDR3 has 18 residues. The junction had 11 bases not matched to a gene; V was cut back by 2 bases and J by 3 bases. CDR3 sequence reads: CASSEPGQGASVFYEQYF. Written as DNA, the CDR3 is TGTGCCAGCAGTGAACCGGGACAGGGGGCGTCGGTCTTCTACGAGCAGTACTTC.

The CDR3 region is CSARDGRALGNTIYF. The CDR3 nucleotides read TGCAGTGCTAGAGACGGAAGGGCTCTTGGAAACACCATATATTTT. V is TRBV20-1 and J is TRBJ1-3; D unresolved. The CDR3 sequence is 15 residues long. The germline V gene has CDR1 DFQATT and CDR2 SNEGSKA (reference sequence). Trimming removed 0 bases at V and 3 bases at J, with 12 bases between.

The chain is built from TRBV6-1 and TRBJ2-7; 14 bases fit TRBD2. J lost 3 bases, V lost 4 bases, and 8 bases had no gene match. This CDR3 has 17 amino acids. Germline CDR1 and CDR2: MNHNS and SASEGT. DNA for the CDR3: TGTGCCAGCAGTGCGACTAGCGGGAGGGCACCCAGCTACGAGCAGTACTTC. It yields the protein CASSATSGRAPSYEQYF.

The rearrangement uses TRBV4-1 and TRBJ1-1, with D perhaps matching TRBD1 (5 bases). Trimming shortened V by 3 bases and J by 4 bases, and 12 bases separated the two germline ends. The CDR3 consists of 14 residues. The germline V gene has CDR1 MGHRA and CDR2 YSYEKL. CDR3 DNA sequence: TGCGCCAGCAGCCACAAAGTGGGGGGCACTGAAGCTTTCTTT. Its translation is CASSHKVGGTEAFF.

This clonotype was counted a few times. The CDR3 region has the DNA TGTGCAGCAGCCCCGCCCCCTGGGACAGGGCGATCCGAGCAGTTCTTC. It encodes CAAAPPPGTGRSEQFF. The gene calls are TRBV27 and TRBJ2-1; TRBD1 matches 9 bases. The germline CDR1 and CDR2 sequences are MNHEY and SMNVEV (reference sequence). CDR3 length equals 16 residues.

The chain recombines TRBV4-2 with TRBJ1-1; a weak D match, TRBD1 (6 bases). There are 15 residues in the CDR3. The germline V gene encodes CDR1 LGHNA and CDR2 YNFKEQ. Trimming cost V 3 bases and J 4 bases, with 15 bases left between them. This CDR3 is CASSHPDRRGTEAFF. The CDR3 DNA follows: TGTGCCAGCAGCCACCCAGACAGGCGTGGCACTGAAGCTTTCTTT.

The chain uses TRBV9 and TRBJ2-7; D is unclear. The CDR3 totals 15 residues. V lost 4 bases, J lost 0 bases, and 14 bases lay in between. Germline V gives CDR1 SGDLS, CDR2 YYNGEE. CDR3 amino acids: CASSPTTDLSYEQYF. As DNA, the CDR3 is TGTGCCAGCAGCCCCACGACTGATCTCTCCTACGAGCAGTACTTC.

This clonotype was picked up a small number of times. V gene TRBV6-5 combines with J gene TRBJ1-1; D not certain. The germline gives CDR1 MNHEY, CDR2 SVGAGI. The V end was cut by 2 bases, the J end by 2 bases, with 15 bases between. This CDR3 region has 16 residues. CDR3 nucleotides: TGTGCCAGCAGTTACCTCGCCTGGTGGGCCAACACTGAAGCTTTCTTT. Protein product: CASSYLAWWANTEAFF.

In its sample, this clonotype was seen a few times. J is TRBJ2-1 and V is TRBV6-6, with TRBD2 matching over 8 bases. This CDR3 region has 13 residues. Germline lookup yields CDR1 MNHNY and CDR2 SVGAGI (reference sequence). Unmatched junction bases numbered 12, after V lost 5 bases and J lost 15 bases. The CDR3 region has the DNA TGTGCCAGCAGTGATCTCGTAGCGGGAAGGGGGTTCTTC. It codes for CASSDLVAGRGFF.

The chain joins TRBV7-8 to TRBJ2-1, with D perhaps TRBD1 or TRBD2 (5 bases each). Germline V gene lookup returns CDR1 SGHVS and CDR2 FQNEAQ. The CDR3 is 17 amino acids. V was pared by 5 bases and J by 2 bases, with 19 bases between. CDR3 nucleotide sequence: TGTGCCAGCAGCCCACTGGGACCTCGCAACCCCTACAATGAGCAGTTCTTC. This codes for CASSPLGPRNPYNEQFF.

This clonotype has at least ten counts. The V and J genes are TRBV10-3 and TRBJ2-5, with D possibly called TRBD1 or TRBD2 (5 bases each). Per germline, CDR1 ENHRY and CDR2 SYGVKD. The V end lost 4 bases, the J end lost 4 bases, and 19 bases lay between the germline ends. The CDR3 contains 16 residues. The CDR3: CAISGGDRGQGETQYF. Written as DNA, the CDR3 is TGTGCCATCAGTGGGGGAGACAGAGGCCAGGGAGAGACCCAGTACTTC.

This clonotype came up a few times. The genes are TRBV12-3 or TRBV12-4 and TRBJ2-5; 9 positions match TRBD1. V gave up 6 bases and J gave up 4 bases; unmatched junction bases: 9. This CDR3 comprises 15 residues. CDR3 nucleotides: TGTGCCAGCAGGCATGGGACAGGGATATCAGAGACCCAGTACTTC. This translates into CASRHGTGISETQYF.

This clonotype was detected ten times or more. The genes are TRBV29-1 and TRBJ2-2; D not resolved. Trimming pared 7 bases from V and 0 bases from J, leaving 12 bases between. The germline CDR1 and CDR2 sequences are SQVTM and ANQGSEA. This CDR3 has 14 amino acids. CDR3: CSAMSPSNTGELFF. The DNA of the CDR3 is TGCAGCGCAATGTCCCCCTCGAACACCGGGGAGCTGTTTTTT.

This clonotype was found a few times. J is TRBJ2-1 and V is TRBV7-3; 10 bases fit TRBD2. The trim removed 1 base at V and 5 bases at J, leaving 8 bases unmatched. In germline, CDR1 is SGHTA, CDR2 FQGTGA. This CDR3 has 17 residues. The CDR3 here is CASSLSSGLAGDNEQFF. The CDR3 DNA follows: TGTGCCAGCAGCTTAAGTAGTGGTCTAGCGGGGGACAATGAGCAGTTCTTC.

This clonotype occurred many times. The chain's CDR3 is CASSFGTSGTEQFF. The CDR3 coding sequence is TGTGCCAGCAGTTTCGGGACTAGCGGCACTGAGCAGTTCTTC. This chain links TRBV5-5 with TRBJ2-1; 11 bases map to TRBD2. The V gene end was trimmed by 5 bases and the J gene end by 9 bases; junction bases not matched to a gene: 7. The CDR3 sequence is 14 residues long. CDR1 SGHKS and CDR2 YYEKEE come from the germline V gene (reference sequence). Supplemented by reference TRBV5-5 and TRBJ2-1, the full variable domain reads DAGVTQSPTHLIKTRGQQVTLRCSPISGHKSVSWYQQVLGQGPQFIFQYYEKEERGRGNFPDRFSARQFPNYSSELNVNALLLGDSALYLCASSFGTSGTEQFFGPGTRLTVL.

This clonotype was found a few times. CDR3 DNA: TGTGCCAGCAAGGCTAGCGGGATGTACAATGAGCAGTTCTTC. Protein: CASKASGMYNEQFF. This chain joins TRBV6-1 and TRBJ2-1; 9 nucleotides match TRBD2. V shed 7 bases, J shed 4 bases, and the junction held 5 bases outside the gene matches. The CDR3 is 14 amino acids. Per germline, CDR1 MNHNS and CDR2 SASEGT.

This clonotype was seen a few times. CDR3 residues: CASSLSMGLGETQYF. For the CDR3, the DNA is TGTGCCAGCAGTTTATCGATGGGGTTGGGAGAGACCCAGTACTTC. This chain joins TRBV27 and TRBJ2-5; D is uncertain. Germline V gene sequence: CDR1 MNHEY, CDR2 SMNVEV (reference sequence). The CDR3 spans 15 residues. The germline V and J ends were trimmed by 0 bases and 4 bases, with 12 bases remaining between them.

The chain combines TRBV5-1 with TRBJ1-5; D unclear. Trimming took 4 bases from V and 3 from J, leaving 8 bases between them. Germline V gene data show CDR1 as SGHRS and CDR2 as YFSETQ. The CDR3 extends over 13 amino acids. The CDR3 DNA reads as TGCGCCAGCAGCGTGGAGGTCAATCAGCCCCAGCATTTT. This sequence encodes CASSVEVNQPQHF.

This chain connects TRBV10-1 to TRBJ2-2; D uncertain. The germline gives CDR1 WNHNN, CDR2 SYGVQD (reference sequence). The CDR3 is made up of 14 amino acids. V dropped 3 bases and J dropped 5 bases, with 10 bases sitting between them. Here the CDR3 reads CASSDQILTGELFF. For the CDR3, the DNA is TGCGCCAGCAGTGATCAGATTTTAACCGGGGAGCTGTTTTTT.

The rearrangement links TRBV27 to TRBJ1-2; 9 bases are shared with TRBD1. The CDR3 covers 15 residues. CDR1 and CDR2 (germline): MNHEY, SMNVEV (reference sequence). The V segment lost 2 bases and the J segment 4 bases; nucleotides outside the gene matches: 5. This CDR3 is CASSLKGQGVYGYTF. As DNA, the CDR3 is TGTGCCAGCAGTTTAAAGGGACAGGGCGTCTATGGCTACACCTTC.

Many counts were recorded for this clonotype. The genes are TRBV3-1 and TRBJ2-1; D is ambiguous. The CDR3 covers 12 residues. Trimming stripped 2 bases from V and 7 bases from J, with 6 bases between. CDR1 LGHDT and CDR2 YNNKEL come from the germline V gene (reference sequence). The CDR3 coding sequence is TGTGCCAGCAGCCAAAGTGGGAATGAGCAGTTCTTC. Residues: CASSQSGNEQFF.

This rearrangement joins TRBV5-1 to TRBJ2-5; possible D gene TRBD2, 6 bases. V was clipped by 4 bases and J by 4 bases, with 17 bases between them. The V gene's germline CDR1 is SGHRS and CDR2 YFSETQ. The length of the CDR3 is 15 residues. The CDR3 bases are TGCGCCAGCAGCCGGGGCCCGGGAGAATTAGAGACCCAGTACTTC. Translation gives CASSRGPGELETQYF.

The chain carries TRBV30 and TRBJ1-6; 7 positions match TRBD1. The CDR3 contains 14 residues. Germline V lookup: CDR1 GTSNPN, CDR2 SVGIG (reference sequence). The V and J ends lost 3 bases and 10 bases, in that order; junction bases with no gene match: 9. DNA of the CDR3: TGTGCCTGGAGGTCCGGGACAGCAGCCTCACCCCTCCACTTT. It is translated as CAWRSGTAASPLHF.